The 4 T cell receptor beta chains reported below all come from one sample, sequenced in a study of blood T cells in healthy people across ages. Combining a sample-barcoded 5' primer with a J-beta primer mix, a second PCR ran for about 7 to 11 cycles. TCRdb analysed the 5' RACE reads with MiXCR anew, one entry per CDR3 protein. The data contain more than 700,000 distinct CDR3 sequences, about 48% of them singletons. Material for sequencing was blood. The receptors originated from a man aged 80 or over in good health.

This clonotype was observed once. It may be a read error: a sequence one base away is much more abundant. In DNA, the CDR3 is TGTGCCAGCAGTGGAAACTCGGAAACGAGTGGCTACACCTTC. Translating it yields CASSGNSETSGYTF. The chain combines TRBV25-1 with TRBJ1-2; D ambiguous. The CDR3 sequence is 14 residues long. Germline-derived CDR1 and CDR2 are MGHDK and SYGVNS. V gave up 4 bases and J gave up 7 bases, with 16 bases separating them.

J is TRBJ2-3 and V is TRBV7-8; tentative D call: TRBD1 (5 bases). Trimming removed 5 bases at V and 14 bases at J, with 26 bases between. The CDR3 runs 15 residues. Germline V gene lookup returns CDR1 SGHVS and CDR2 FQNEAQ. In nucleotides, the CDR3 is TGTGCCAGCAGCCAGGGTGGCGGTACCGCCGGATACGCGTATTTT. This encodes CASSQGGGTAGYAYF.

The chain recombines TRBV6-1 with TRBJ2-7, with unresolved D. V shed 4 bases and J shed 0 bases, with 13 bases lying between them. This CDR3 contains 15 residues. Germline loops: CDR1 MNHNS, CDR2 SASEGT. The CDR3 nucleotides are TGTGCCAGCAGTGGTTGGGGTCAGTTCTCCTACGAGCAGTACTTC. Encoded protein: CASSGWGQFSYEQYF.

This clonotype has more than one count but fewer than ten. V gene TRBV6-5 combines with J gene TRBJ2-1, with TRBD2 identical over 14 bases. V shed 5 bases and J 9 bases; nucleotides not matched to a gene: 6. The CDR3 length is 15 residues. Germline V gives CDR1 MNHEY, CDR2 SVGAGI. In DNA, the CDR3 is TGTGCCAGCAGTACGGGGACTAGCGGGAGTATTGAGCAGTTCTTC. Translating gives CASSTGTSGSIEQFF.